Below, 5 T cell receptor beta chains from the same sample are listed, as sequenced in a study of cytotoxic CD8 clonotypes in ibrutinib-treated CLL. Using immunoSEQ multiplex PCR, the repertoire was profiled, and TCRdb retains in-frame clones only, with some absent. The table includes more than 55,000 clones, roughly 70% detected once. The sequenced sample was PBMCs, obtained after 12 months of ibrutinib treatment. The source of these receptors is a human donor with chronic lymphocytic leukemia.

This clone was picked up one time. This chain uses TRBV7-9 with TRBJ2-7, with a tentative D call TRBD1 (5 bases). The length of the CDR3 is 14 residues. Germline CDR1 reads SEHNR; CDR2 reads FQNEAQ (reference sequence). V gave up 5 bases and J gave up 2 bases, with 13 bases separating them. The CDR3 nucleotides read TGTGCCAGCAGCCCCTCAGGGCCACCCTACGAGCAGTACTTC. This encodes CASSPSGPPYEQYF.

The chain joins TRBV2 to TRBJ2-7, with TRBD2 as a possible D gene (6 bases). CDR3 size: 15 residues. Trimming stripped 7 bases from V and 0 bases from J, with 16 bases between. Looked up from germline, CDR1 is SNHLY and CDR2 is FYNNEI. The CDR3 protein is CASNYGGPGSYEQYF. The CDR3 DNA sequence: TGTGCCAGCAACTACGGAGGGCCGGGCTCCTACGAGCAGTACTTC.

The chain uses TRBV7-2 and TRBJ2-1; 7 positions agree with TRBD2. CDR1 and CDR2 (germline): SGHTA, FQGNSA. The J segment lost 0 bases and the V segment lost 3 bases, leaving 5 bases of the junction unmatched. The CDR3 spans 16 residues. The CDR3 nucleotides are TGTGCCAGCAGCTTTCTAGCGGCTCACTCCTACAATGAGCAGTTCTTC. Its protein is CASSFLAAHSYNEQFF. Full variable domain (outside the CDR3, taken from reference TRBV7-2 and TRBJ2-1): GAGVSQSPSNKVTEKGKDVELRCDPISGHTALYWYRQSLGQGLEFLIYFQGNSAPDKSGLPSDRFSAERTGGSVSTLTIQRTQQEDSAVYLCASSFLAAHSYNEQFFGPGTRLTVL.

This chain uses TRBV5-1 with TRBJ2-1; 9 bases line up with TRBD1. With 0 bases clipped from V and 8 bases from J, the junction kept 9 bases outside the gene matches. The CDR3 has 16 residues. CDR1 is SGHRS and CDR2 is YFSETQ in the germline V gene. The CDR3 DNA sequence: TGCGCCAGCAGCTTGGAGGGACAGGGCGTATGGCATGAGCAGTTCTTC. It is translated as CASSLEGQGVWHEQFF.

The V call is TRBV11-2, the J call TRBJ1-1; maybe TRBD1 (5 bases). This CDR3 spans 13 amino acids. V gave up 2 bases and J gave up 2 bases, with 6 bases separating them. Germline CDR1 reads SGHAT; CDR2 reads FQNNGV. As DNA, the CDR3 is TGTGCCAGCAGCTTACAGGGTAACACTGAAGCTTTCTTT. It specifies CASSLQGNTEAFF.